The rows below give T cell receptor beta chains drawn from one sample of a study of cytomegalovirus exposure and HLA in healthy donors. TCRdb's copy holds only in-frame clones and misses some; the assay was immunoSEQ multiplex PCR. The sample carries approximately 280,000 clones, 80% to 90% recorded once. Sequenced input: PBMCs. These receptor sequences come from a woman aged 18-30 years in good health and CMV-seronegative. CDR3s include the opening cysteine and the closing phenylalanine or tryptophan. The D gene is left open where the match is weak. Clone size is stated in some rows and not others, as once, few, many or a class when expanded.

d_gene | j_gene | abundance | v_gene | CDR3nt | CDR3aa
TRBD1 | TRBJ2-1 | NA | TRBV4-3 | TGCGCCAGCAGTATGGGGACAGGGGGTAGCAATGAGCAGTTCTTC | CASSMGTGGSNEQFF
TRBD2 | TRBJ2-5 | once | TRBV5-6 | TGTGCCAGCAGCTTGGAGGCTGGGACTACCGAAGAGACCCAGTACTTC | CASSLEAGTTEETQYF
NA | TRBJ2-2 | NA | TRBV5-1 | TGCGCCAGCAGCTTTTACAGGGAAAATCCCGGGGAGCTGTTTTTT | CASSFYRENPGELFF
NA | TRBJ2-5 | NA | TRBV7-2 | TGTGCCAGCAGCCTCCAAGAGACCCAGTACTTC | CASSLQETQYF
TRBD1 | TRBJ1-2 | NA | TRBV19 | TGTGCCAGTAGTATCCACCAGGGGGCACCAGGCGGCTACACCTTC | CASSIHQGAPGGYTF
NA | TRBJ1-2 | NA | TRBV5-1 | TGCGCCAGCAGCGAACAGTCCTATGGCTACACCTTC | CASSEQSYGYTF
TRBD1 | TRBJ2-7 | NA | TRBV18 | TGTGCCAGCTCACTAGGACAGGGGGTACACGAGCAGTACTTC | CASSLGQGVHEQYF
TRBD2 | TRBJ2-7 | NA | TRBV5-1 | TGCGCCAGCAGCTTACTAGCGGAGTCCTACGAGCAGTACTTC | CASSLLAESYEQYF
NA | TRBJ2-7 | few | TRBV5-1 | TGCGCCAGCAGCTTTGACACTGGCTACGAGCAGTACTTC | CASSFDTGYEQYF
TRBD1 | TRBJ2-3 | NA | TRBV29-1 | TGCAGCGTTGCCCGGGACAGGGGGGGAGATACGCAGTATTTT | CSVARDRGGDTQYF
NA | TRBJ1-2 | NA | TRBV5-1 | TGCGCCAGCAGCTTGGTTGCGGCGGGAGAAGTTAACTATGGCTACACCTTC | CASSLVAAGEVNYGYTF
TRBD1 | TRBJ1-5 | NA | TRBV7-2 | TGTGCCAGCAGCACAGGACAGGCGGGTATCTCGCCCCAGCATTTT | CASSTGQAGISPQHF
TRBD2 | TRBJ2-1 | NA | TRBV11-3 | TGTGCCAGCAGCTTCGGGACTAGCGGGTACAATGAGCAGTTCTTC | CASSFGTSGYNEQFF
TRBD1 | TRBJ1-4 | NA | TRBV9 | TGTGCCAGCAGCGCTGACGGGACAGTAGATGAAAAACTGTTTTTT | CASSADGTVDEKLFF
NA | TRBJ2-3 | NA | TRBV9 | TGTGCCAGCAGTACAGGGAGAGGGGGAGATACGCAGTATTTT | CASSTGRGGDTQYF
NA | TRBJ1-2 | few | TRBV28 | TGTGCCAGCACCCCCGGGGGGCGGGATGGCTACACCTTC | CASTPGGRDGYTF
TRBD1 | TRBJ1-1 | NA | TRBV19 | TGTGCCAGTAGTATAAGGGACAGGGGATTGACTGAAGCTTTCTTT | CASSIRDRGLTEAFF
TRBD2 | TRBJ2-7 | NA | TRBV19 | TGTGCCAGTAGTATAGCGGGGGGTGCCTACGAGCAGTACTTC | CASSIAGGAYEQYF
NA | TRBJ2-5 | NA | TRBV11-2 | TGTGCCAGCAGCTTCGGAGAGACCCAGTACTTC | CASSFGETQYF
NA | TRBJ2-3 | NA | TRBV30 | TGTGCCTGGAGTCCAGCTAGCGTTAGCACAGATACGCAGTATTTT | CAWSPASVSTDTQYF
TRBD1 | TRBJ1-5 | NA | TRBV4-1 | TGCGCCAGCAGCCAAATAGGGGGCTATCGCAATCAGCCCCAGCATTTT | CASSQIGGYRNQPQHF
TRBD2 | TRBJ2-1 | NA | TRBV18 | TGTGCCAGCTCACCACCCCTAGCGGGAGGTTTTGGCGAGCAGTTCTTC | CASSPPLAGGFGEQFF
NA | TRBJ1-2 | NA | TRBV9 | TGTGCCAGCATAGGGGCTAACTATGGCTACACCTTC | CASIGANYGYTF
TRBD1 | TRBJ2-7 | NA | TRBV5-1 | TGCGCCAGCAGCCTCGGGGACAGGGCGTACGAGCAGTACTTC | CASSLGDRAYEQYF
TRBD1 | TRBJ1-1 | few | TRBV6-5 | TGTGCCAGCACCAAGACAGGGGGCACTGAAGCTTTCTTT | CASTKTGGTEAFF
TRBD2 | TRBJ2-5 | NA | TRBV9 | TGTGCCAGCACGCCACGGGCGGGGGTTGGCTCAGAGACCCAGTACTTC | CASTPRAGVGSETQYF
NA | TRBJ1-2 | NA | TRBV5-1 | TGCGCCAGCAGCATACAGGGTACGGATGGCTACACCTTC | CASSIQGTDGYTF
TRBD1 | TRBJ2-2 | NA | TRBV7-9 | TGTGCCAGCAGCGACAGGGCTACCGGGGAGCTGTTTTTT | CASSDRATGELFF
NA | TRBJ2-7 | NA | TRBV4-1 | TGCGCCAGCAGCCAAGATCCCCCCAGTAACGAGCAGTACTTC | CASSQDPPSNEQYF
TRBD1 | TRBJ1-4 | NA | TRBV27 | TGTGCCAGCAGAAACCGAATGACAGGGCGAGTCAATGAAAAACTGTTTTTT | CASRNRMTGRVNEKLFF
TRBD1 | TRBJ1-1 | NA | TRBV6-6 | TGTGCCAGCAGTTTAGAGACAGGGGGCACTGAAGCTTTCTTT | CASSLETGGTEAFF
TRBD2 | TRBJ2-3 | NA | TRBV28 | TGTGCCAGCACCCTTAAACGACTAGCGGGCACAGATACGCAGTATTTT | CASTLKRLAGTDTQYF
NA | TRBJ2-7 | NA | TRBV4-3 | TGCGCCAGCAGCCAAGAAGGGCGGGCTACCTACGAGCAGTACTTC | CASSQEGRATYEQYF
NA | TRBJ2-7 | NA | TRBV16 | TGTGCCAGCAGCCAATCGGCAGGGGTGGGCTACGAGCAGTACTTC | CASSQSAGVGYEQYF
TRBD1 | TRBJ2-1 | NA | TRBV27 | TGTGCCAGCAGTTTCTCGGACAGGGGAGGATTCGAGCAGTTCTTC | CASSFSDRGGFEQFF
NA | TRBJ2-7 | NA | TRBV10-1 | TGCGCCAGCAGGGACTCACAAACCGCGTCCGGCGAGCAGTACTTC | CASRDSQTASGEQYF
NA | TRBJ2-1 | NA | TRBV19 | TGTGCCAGTAGTCCCCGAGGCAAGGAGCAGTTCTTC | CASSPRGKEQFF
NA | TRBJ1-3 | NA | TRBV11-3 | TGTGCCAGCAAAACAGCAGGGGCTGGAAACACCATATATTTT | CASKTAGAGNTIYF
NA | TRBJ1-6 | NA | TRBV7-2 | TGTGCCAGCAGCTTAGCGCTTCCTAGTTCACCCCTCCACTTT | CASSLALPSSPLHF
TRBD2 | TRBJ2-1 | NA | TRBV10-2 | TGCGCCAGCAGTGAGTTCGGGGGGTTAGCGGGAACTTACAATGAGCAGTTCTTC | CASSEFGGLAGTYNEQFF
NA | TRBJ2-3 | once | TRBV7-8 | TGTGCCAGCAGCTTGGGTAATCGGGGGATGAGAACAGATACGCAGTATTTT | CASSLGNRGMRTDTQYF
TRBD1 | TRBJ1-2 | NA | TRBV6-5 | TGTGCCAGCAGCCCGAACAGGGGGCATGGCTACACCTTC | CASSPNRGHGYTF
TRBD1 | TRBJ2-5 | NA | TRBV6-1 | TGTGCCAGCAGCCAAGGACAGGGTTATCGAGAGACCCAGTACTTC | CASSQGQGYRETQYF
NA | TRBJ2-2 | many | TRBV7-9 | TGTGCCAGCAGCTTAGAAGGAGGGACCGGGGAGCTGTTTTTT | CASSLEGGTGELFF
NA | TRBJ2-2 | NA | TRBV12-5 | TGTGCTAGTGTTCCTTCCGGGAGCGAGAACACCGGGGAGCTGTTTTTT | CASVPSGSENTGELFF
TRBD2 | TRBJ2-5 | once | TRBV5-1 | TGCGCCAGCAGCTCCATGTCGGGAGGACAAGAGACCCAGTACTTC | CASSSMSGGQETQYF
NA | TRBJ1-1 | NA | TRBV27 | TGTGCCAGCAGTCTAACCTTTACAGCTACATCGAACACTGAAGCTTTCTTT | CASSLTFTATSNTEAFF
NA | TRBJ1-1 | NA | TRBV11-1 | TGTGCCAGCAGCTTAGTCCATTTCGGCACTGAAGCTTTCTTT | CASSLVHFGTEAFF
TRBD1 | TRBJ2-1 | NA | TRBV2 | TGTGCCAGCAGGGGGACAGGGCAACATGAGCAGTTCTTC | CASRGTGQHEQFF
TRBD1 | TRBJ1-2 | NA | TRBV6-5 | TGTGCCAGCAGAGAGGGGACAGGGGGCGCGGGTGGCTACACCTTC | CASREGTGGAGGYTF